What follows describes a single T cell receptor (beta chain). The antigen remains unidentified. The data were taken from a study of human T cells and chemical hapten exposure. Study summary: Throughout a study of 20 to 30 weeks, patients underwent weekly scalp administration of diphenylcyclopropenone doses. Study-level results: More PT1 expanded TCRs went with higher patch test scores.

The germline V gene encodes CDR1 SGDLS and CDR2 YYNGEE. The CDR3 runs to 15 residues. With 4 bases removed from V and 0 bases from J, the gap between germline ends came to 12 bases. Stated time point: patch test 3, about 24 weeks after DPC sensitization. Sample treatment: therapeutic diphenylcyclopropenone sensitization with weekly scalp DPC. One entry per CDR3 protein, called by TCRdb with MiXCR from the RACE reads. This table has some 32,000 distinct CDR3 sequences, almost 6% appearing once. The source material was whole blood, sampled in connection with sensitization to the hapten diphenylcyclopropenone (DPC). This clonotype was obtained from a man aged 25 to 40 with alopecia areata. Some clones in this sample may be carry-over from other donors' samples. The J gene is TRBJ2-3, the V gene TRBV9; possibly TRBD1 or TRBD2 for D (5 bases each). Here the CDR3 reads CASSLKGDSTDTQYF. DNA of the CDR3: TGTGCCAGCAGCTTAAAAGGGGACAGCACAGATACGCAGTATTTT. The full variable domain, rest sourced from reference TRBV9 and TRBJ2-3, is DSGVTQTPKHLITATGQRVTLRCSPRSGDLSVYWYQQSLDQGLQFLIQYYNGEERAKGNILERFSAQQFPDLHSELNLSSLELGDSALYFCASSLKGDSTDTQYFGPGTRLTVL.